The T cell receptor (beta chain) described here comes from a study of T cell repertoires in cytomegalovirus infection. Whole-study results and caveats: Carriers of CMV and the relevant HLA type were discriminated by public TCR beta frequency.

The CDR3 spans 17 residues. Germline V gene lookup returns CDR1 SEHNR and CDR2 FQNEAQ (reference sequence). Trimming pared 4 bases from V and 1 base from J, leaving 14 bases between. TCRdb re-called the reads through MiXCR, storing one row per CDR3 protein. Among hundreds of thousands of distinct CDR3 sequences listed, about 44% were seen once. In regard to this clonotype: The target antigen is unknown.

This TCR came from a human donor in good health (CMV status not recorded). Some clones in this sample may be carry-over from other donors' samples. The V and J genes are TRBV7-9 and TRBJ2-6; maybe TRBD1 (6 bases). This material consisted of cultured PBMCs, taken from culture after CMV antigen stimulation. The CDR3 reads CASSSQQGRSGANVLTF. The CDR3 DNA reads as TGTGCCAGCAGCTCTCAACAGGGCCGATCTGGGGCCAACGTCCTGACTTTC.